This TCR beta chain was profiled in a study of cytomegalovirus exposure and HLA in healthy donors. Study outcomes and limitations: Reports indicated that the classifier achieved high specificity and sensitivity in diagnosing cytomegalovirus status. Several V segments, TRBV6-2 and TRBV6-3 among them, could not be told apart and were dropped. Later work associated roughly 17,000 TCR beta sequences with HLA alleles at 0.05 false discovery rate.

This clone is a singleton in its sample. No antigen is known for it. Trimming at V came to 6 bases and at J to 3 bases, leaving 2 bases not matched to a gene. CDR1 and CDR2 (germline): SEHNR, FQNEAQ (reference sequence). The CDR3 has 13 residues. Researchers ran the PCR with 60 Vbeta and 13 Jbeta primers. Only in-frame clones appear in the TCRdb table, and some are missing; sequencing was by immunoSEQ multiplex PCR. The table lists some 60,000 clones, about 89% of them singletons. V and J are TRBV7-9 and TRBJ2-5, with 9 bases aligning to TRBD1. The sample comprised PBMCs. The sequence was obtained from a young man in good health and CMV-seronegative. The CDR3 loop reads CASSWDREETQYF. The CDR3 region has the DNA TGTGCCAGCAGTTGGGACAGGGAAGAGACCCAGTACTTC. The full variable domain, its missing parts supplied by reference TRBV7-9 and TRBJ2-5, is DTGVSQNPRHKITKRGQNVTFRCDPISEHNRLYWYRQTLGQGPEFLTYFQNEAQLEKSRLLSDRFSAERPKGSFSTLEIQRTEQGDSAMYLCASSWDREETQYFGPGTRLLVL.